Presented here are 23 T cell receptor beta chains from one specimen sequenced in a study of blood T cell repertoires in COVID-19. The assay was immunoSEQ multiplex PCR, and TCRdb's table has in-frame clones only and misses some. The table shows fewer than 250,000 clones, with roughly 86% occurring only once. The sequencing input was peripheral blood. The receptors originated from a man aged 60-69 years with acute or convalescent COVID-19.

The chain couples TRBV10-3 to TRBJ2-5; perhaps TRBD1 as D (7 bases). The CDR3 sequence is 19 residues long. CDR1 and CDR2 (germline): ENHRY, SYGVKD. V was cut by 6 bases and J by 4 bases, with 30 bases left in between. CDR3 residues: CAIRDPSDRVVGGGETQYF. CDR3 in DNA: TGTGCCATCAGAGATCCGTCAGACAGGGTCGTGGGGGGTGGAGAGACCCAGTACTTC.

The CDR3 reads CASSVESQHTEAFF. The CDR3 region has the DNA TGTGCCAGCAGCGTAGAAAGCCAACACACTGAAGCTTTCTTT. V and J are TRBV9 and TRBJ1-1; D remains ambiguous. Trimming took off 0 bases at V and 3 bases at J, with 9 bases between the two ends. The CDR3 runs to 14 residues. Germline V gene lookup returns CDR1 SGDLS and CDR2 YYNGEE.

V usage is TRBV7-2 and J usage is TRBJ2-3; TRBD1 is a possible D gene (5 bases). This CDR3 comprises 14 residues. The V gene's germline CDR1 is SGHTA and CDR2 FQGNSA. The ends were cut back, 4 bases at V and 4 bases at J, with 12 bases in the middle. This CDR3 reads CASSSSRGADTQYF. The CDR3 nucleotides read TGTGCCAGCAGCTCTTCAAGGGGCGCAGATACGCAGTATTTT. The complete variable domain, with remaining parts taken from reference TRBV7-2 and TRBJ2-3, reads GAGVSQSPSNKVTEKGKDVELRCDPISGHTALYWYRQSLGQGLEFLIYFQGNSAPDKSGLPSDRFSAERTGGSVSTLTIQRTQQEDSAVYLCASSSSRGADTQYFGPGTRLTVL.

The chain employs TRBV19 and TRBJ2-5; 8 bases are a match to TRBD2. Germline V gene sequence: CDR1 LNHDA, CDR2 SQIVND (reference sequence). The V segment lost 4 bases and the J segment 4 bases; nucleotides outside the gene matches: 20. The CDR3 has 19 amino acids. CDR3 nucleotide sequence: TGTGCCAGTAGTACCCGGGGGGGTGCCTTCTCAATCCTCCCAGAGACCCAGTACTTC. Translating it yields CASSTRGGAFSILPETQYF.

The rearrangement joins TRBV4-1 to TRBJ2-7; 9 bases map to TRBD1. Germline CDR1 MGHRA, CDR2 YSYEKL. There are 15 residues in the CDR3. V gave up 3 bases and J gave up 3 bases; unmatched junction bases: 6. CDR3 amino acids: CASSQADRGNYEQYF. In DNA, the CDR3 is TGCGCCAGCAGCCAGGCCGACAGGGGGAACTACGAGCAGTACTTC.

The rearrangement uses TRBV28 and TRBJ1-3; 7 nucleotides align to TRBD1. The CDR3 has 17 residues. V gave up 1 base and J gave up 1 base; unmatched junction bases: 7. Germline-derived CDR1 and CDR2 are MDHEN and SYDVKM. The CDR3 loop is CASSLSTGRRSGNTIYF. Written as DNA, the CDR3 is TGTGCCAGCAGTTTATCGACAGGGAGAAGGTCTGGAAACACCATATATTTT.

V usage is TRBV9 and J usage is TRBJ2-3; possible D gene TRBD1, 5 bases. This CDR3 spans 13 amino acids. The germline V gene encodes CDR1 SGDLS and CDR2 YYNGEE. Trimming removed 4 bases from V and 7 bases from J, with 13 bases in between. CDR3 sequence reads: CASSPSPGYTQYF. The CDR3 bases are TGTGCCAGCAGCCCCTCCCCAGGGTATACGCAGTATTTT.

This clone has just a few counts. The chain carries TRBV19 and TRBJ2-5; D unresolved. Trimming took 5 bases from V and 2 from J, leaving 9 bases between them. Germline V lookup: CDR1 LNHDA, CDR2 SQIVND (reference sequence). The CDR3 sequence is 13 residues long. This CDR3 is CASSPQVQETQYF. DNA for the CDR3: TGTGCCAGTAGTCCCCAGGTTCAAGAGACCCAGTACTTC. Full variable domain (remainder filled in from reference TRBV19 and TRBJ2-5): DGGITQSPKYLFRKEGQNVTLSCEQNLNHDAMYWYRQDPGQGLRLIYYSQIVNDFQKGDIAEGYSVSREKKESFPLTVTSAQKNPTAFYLCASSPQVQETQYFGPGTRLLVL.

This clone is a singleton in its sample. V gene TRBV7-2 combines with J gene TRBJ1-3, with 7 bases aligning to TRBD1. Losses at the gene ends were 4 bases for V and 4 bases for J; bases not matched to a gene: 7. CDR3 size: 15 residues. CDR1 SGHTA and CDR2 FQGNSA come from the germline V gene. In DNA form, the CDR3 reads TGTGCCAGCAGCTCCGAGACAGGGTGGGGAAACACCATATATTTT. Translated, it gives CASSSETGWGNTIYF.

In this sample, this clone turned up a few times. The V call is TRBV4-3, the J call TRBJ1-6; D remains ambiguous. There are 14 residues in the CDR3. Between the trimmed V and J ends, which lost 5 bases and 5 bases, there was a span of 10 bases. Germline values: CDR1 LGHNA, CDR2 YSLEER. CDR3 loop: CASSTDPNNSPLHF. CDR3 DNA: TGCGCCAGCAGCACAGACCCAAATAATTCACCCCTCCACTTT.

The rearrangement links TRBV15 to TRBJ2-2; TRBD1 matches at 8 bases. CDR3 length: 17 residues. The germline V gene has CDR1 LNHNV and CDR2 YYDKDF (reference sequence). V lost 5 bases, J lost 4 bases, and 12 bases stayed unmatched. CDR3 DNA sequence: TGTGCCACCAGCGAGCCTTACCGGACAGGGATCACCGGGGAGCTGTTTTTT. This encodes CATSEPYRTGITGELFF.

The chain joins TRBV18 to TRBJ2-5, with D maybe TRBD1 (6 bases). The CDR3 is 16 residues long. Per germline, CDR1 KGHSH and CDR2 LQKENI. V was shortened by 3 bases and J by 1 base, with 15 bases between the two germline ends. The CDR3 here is CASSPTSQGSQETQYF. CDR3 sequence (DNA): TGTGCCAGCTCACCCACGTCGCAGGGGAGCCAAGAGACCCAGTACTTC.

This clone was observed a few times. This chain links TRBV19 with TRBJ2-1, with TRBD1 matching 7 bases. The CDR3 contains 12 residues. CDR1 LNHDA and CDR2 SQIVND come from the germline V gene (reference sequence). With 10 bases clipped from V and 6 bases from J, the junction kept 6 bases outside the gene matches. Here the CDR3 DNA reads TGTGCCACCACTACAGGGGCCAATGAGCAGTTCTTC. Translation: CATTTGANEQFF. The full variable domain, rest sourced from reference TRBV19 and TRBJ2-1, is DGGITQSPKYLFRKEGQNVTLSCEQNLNHDAMYWYRQDPGQGLRLIYYSQIVNDFQKGDIAEGYSVSREKKESFPLTVTSAQKNPTAFYLCATTTGANEQFFGPGTRLTVL.

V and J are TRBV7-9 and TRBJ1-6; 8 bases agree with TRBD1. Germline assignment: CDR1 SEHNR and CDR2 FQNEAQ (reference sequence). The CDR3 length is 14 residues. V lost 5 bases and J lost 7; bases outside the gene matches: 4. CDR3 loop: CASSEDRGNSPLHF. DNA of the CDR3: TGTGCCAGCAGCGAAGACAGGGGAAATTCACCCCTCCACTTT.

CDR3 nucleotide sequence: TGTGCCAGCAGCCGGACGGGGGGACAGGGGCGGTACGAGCAGTACTTC. Its protein is CASSRTGGQGRYEQYF. The chain carries TRBV7-6 and TRBJ2-7; 10 positions match TRBD1. From germline, CDR1 is SGHVS and CDR2 FNYEAQ. CDR3 length equals 16 residues. With V trimmed by 5 bases and J by 4 bases, 11 bases remained unmatched.

CDR3: CASSEEGVSGNTIYF. CDR3 DNA: TGTGCCAGCAGTGAGGAAGGGGTCTCTGGAAACACCATATATTTT. The chain is built from TRBV2 and TRBJ1-3; D might be TRBD1 (5 bases). Trimming left V 3 bases short and J 0 bases short, with 9 bases between. The CDR3 runs to 15 residues. Germline V gene sequence: CDR1 SNHLY, CDR2 FYNNEI.

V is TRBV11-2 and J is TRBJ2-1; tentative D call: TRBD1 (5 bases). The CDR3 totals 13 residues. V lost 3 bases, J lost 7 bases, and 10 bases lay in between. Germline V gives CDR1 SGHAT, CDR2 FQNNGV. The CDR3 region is CASSFRAVNEQFF. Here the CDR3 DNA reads TGTGCCAGCAGCTTCAGGGCGGTTAATGAGCAGTTCTTC.

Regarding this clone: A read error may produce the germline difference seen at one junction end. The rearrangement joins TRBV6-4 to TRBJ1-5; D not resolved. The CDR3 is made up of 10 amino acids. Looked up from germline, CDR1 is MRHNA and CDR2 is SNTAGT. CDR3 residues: CHRGNQPQHF. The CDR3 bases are TGCCACAGAGGGAATCAGCCCCAGCATTTT.

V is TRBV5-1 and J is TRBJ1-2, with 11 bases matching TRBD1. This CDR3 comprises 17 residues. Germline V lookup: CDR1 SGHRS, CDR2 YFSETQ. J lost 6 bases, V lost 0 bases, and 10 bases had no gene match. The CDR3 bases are TGCGCCAGCAGCTTGGAATCGAGGACAGGGGGCACGGATGGCTACACCTTC. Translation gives CASSLESRTGGTDGYTF. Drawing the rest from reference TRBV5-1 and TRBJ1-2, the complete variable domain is KAGVTQTPRYLIKTRGQQVTLSCSPISGHRSVSWYQQTPGQGLQFLFEYFSETQRNKGNFPGRFSGRQFSNSRSEMNVSTLELGDSALYLCASSLESRTGGTDGYTFGSGTRLTVV.

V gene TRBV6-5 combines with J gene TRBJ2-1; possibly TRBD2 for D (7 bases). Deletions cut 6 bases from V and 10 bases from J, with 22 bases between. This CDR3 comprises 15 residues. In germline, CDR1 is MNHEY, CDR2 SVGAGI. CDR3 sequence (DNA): TGTGCCAGCAGCCGCGAAGGGGGGGCCCCCGGAGAGCAGTTCTTC. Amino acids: CASSREGGAPGEQFF.

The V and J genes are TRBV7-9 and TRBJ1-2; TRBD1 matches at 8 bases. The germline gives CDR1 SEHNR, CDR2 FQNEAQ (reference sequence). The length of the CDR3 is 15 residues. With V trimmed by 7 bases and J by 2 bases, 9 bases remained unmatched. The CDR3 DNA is TGTGCCAGCAACGACAGGGGCCAACCGAACTATGGCTACACCTTC. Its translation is CASNDRGQPNYGYTF.

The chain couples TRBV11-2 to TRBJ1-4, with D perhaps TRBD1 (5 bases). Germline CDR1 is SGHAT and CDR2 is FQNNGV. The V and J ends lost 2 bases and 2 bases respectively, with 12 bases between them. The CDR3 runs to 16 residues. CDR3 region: CASSLLRGITNEKLFF. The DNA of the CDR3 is TGTGCCAGCAGCTTATTAAGGGGAATCACTAATGAAAAACTGTTTTTT.

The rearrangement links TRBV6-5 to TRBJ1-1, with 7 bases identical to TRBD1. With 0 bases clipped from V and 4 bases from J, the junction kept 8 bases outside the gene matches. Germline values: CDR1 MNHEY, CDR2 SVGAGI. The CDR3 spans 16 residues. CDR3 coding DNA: TGTGCCAGCAGTTACTCCCCCTTGACAGGGATCACTGAAGCTTTCTTT. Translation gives CASSYSPLTGITEAFF.